This passage covers 14 T cell receptor beta chains from one sample sequenced in a study of T-cell reconstitution after alpha-beta-depleted transplantation in children. TCRbeta library preparation incorporated unique molecular identifiers. In TCRdb, the PCR reads were re-called with MiXCR into one record per CDR3 protein. Of hundreds of thousands of distinct CDR3 sequences listed, around 12% are singletons. The starting material was PBMCs from the stem cell graft donor, obtained from the stem cell graft. These receptors all come from a human donor who donated a stem cell graft to a child with acute lymphoblastic leukemia.

This clonotype was detected many times. The rearrangement joins TRBV4-3 to TRBJ1-1, with 9 bases fitting TRBD1. Germline V CDR1 and CDR2: LGHNA, YSLEER. This CDR3 is built from 16 residues. V lost 4 bases and J lost 4; bases outside the gene matches: 10. The CDR3 DNA sequence: TGCGCCAGCAGCCGGGAACAGGGGGCGGCGAGCACTGAAGCTTTCTTT. Protein sequence: CASSREQGAASTEAFF.

A note on this clonotype: A read error may be the cause here, since a much bigger clone is one base away. The chain has TRBV4-2 and TRBJ2-1, with 10 bases fitting TRBD2. The CDR3 spans 16 residues. V was pared by 0 bases and J by 5 bases, with 4 bases of the junction left unmatched. Germline V gives CDR1 LGHNA, CDR2 YNFKEQ. The DNA for the CDR3 is TGTGCCAGCAGCCAAGAAGCTAGCGGGGGTAACAATGAGCAGTTCTTC. It yields the protein CASSQEASGGNNEQFF.

This chain links TRBV5-4 with TRBJ2-3, with 13 bases aligning to TRBD2. This CDR3 has 20 amino acids. Trimming took 0 bases from V and 4 from J; bases not matched to a gene: 14. The germline V gene has CDR1 SGHNT and CDR2 YYREEE (reference sequence). DNA for the CDR3: TGTGCCAGCAGCTTGGTTGGACAGGGTAGGACTAGCGGGAGTGCAGATACGCAGTATTTT. Residues: CASSLVGQGRTSGSADTQYF.

This clonotype turned up a few times. This chain uses TRBV14 with TRBJ1-2; no clear D gene. Germline lookup yields CDR1 SGHDN and CDR2 FVKESK. Trimming stripped 1 base from V and 2 bases from J, with 8 bases between. This CDR3 spans 14 amino acids. This CDR3 reads CASSQGTVNYGYTF. The CDR3 DNA sequence: TGTGCCAGCAGCCAAGGAACAGTAAACTATGGCTACACCTTC.

This clonotype was picked up many times. The V and J genes are TRBV5-1 and TRBJ2-6, with a tentative D call TRBD2 (6 bases). V was cut by 1 base and J by 2 bases, with 7 bases left in between. Per germline, CDR1 SGHRS and CDR2 YFSETQ. CDR3 length: 15 amino acids. CDR3 loop: CASSLWEAGANVLTF. DNA of the CDR3: TGCGCCAGCAGCTTGTGGGAGGCTGGGGCCAACGTCCTGACTTTC.

The table lists this clonotype with many counts. The V and J genes are TRBV29-1 and TRBJ2-6; D is possibly TRBD2 (6 bases). Germline CDR1 reads SQVTM; CDR2 reads ANQGSEA. This CDR3 contains 18 residues. V lost 1 base and J lost 0, with 16 bases in between. The CDR3 is CSVEVGGIRGSGANVLTF. The CDR3, as DNA: TGCAGCGTTGAAGTGGGGGGTATTAGAGGCTCTGGGGCCAACGTCCTGACTTTC.

In this sample, this clonotype turned up many times. The chain employs TRBV29-1 and TRBJ2-5; 7 bases fit TRBD1. CDR3 length: 13 residues. The V and J ends lost 7 bases and 1 base, in that order; junction bases with no gene match: 6. Germline CDR1 and CDR2: SQVTM and ANQGSEA. This CDR3 is CSGEDRLQETQYF. The CDR3 DNA reads TGCAGCGGAGAGGACAGGCTCCAAGAGACCCAGTACTTC.

The table lists this clonotype with many counts. The chain recombines TRBV20-1 with TRBJ1-5, with 8 bases lining up with TRBD1. Germline-derived CDR1 and CDR2 are DFQATT and SNEGSKA (reference sequence). Losses at the gene ends were 4 bases for V and 8 bases for J; bases not matched to a gene: 16. The CDR3 runs to 16 residues. The CDR3: CSATMFDRGGGEPQHF. As DNA, the CDR3 is TGCAGTGCTACAATGTTTGACAGGGGAGGAGGTGAGCCCCAGCATTTT.

This clonotype was detected many times. The genes are TRBV12-3 or TRBV12-4 and TRBJ1-5; D gene ambiguous. V lost 2 bases and J 6 bases, leaving 8 bases between the germline ends. This CDR3 has 13 residues. CDR3 sequence reads: CASSLSLSQPQHF. CDR3 in DNA: TGTGCCAGCAGTTTAAGTTTAAGTCAGCCCCAGCATTTT.

This clonotype occurred many times. The CDR3 loop is CASSAVDSYTGGYTF. The CDR3 nucleotides are TGTGCCAGCAGTGCAGTCGACAGCTACACGGGCGGCTACACCTTC. This rearrangement joins TRBV2 to TRBJ1-2; a possible D gene is TRBD1 (5 bases). V was cut by 4 bases and J by 8 bases, with 20 bases left in between. CDR1 is SNHLY and CDR2 is FYNNEI in the germline V gene. The CDR3 is 15 amino acids.

This clonotype was recorded many times. The J gene is TRBJ2-1, the V gene TRBV9; TRBD1 is a possible D gene (5 bases). Germline assignment: CDR1 SGDLS and CDR2 YYNGEE. The V gene lost 2 bases and the J gene lost 5 bases, with 11 bases spanning the gap. This CDR3 comprises 14 residues. The CDR3 sequence is CASSVSGQNNEQFF. CDR3 coding DNA: TGTGCCAGCAGCGTGTCAGGGCAGAACAATGAGCAGTTCTTC.

In its sample, this clonotype was seen many times. CDR3 sequence (DNA): TGTGCCAGCAGCCATAATGGACTAGCGGGGGGTATTTATCGCAATGAGCAGTTCTTC. It codes for CASSHNGLAGGIYRNEQFF. The chain couples TRBV11-2 to TRBJ2-1; 14 nucleotides line up with TRBD2. Germline CDR1 and CDR2: SGHAT and FQNNGV. The CDR3 has 19 residues. The V segment lost 5 bases and the J segment 6 bases; nucleotides outside the gene matches: 15.

This clonotype came up many times. This chain connects TRBV10-2 to TRBJ2-3, with a possible D match to TRBD2 (6 bases). V lost 6 bases, J lost 1 base, and 8 bases lay in between. The CDR3 has 13 amino acids. Per germline, CDR1 WSHSY and CDR2 SAAADI. CDR3 nucleotide sequence: TGCGCCAGCAGGGACTATCGCACAGATACGCAGTATTTT. Protein product: CASRDYRTDTQYF.

This clonotype has a count of ten or more. The chain employs TRBV18 and TRBJ2-1; D not certain. The CDR3 is made up of 12 amino acids. Trimming took off 2 bases at V and 6 bases at J, with 5 bases between the two ends. The germline V gene encodes CDR1 KGHSH and CDR2 LQKENI. The DNA of the CDR3 is TGTGCCAGCTCACCAGGGTTCAATGAGCAGTTCTTC. Translated, it gives CASSPGFNEQFF.